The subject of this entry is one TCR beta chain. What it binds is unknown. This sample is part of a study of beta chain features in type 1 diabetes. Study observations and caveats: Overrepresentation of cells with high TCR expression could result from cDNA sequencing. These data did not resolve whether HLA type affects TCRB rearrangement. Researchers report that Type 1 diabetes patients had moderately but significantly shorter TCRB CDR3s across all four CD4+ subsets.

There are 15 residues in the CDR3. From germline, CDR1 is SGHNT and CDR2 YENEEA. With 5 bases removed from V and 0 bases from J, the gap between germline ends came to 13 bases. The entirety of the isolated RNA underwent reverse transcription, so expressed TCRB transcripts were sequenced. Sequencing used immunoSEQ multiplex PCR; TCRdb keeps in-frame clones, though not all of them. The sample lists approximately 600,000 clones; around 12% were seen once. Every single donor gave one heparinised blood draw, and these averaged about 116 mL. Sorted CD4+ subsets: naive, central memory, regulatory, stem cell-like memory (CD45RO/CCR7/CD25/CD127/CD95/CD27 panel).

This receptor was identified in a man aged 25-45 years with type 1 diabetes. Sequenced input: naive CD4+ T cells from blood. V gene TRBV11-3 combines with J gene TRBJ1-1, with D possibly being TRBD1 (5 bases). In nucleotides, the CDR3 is TGTGCCAGCAGCCCATCGGGACCCTTGAACACTGAAGCTTTCTTT. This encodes CASSPSGPLNTEAFF.